Presented here are 24 T cell receptor beta chains from one specimen sequenced in a study of cytomegalovirus exposure and HLA in healthy donors. The PCR contained 60 Vbeta and 13 Jbeta primers. The repertoire was sequenced with immunoSEQ multiplex PCR; TCRdb's copy has only in-frame clones and lacks some. This table has 200,000 to 250,000 clones, roughly 91% appearing once. Sequencing input: PBMCs. Receptors originate from a young woman in good health and CMV-seronegative.

The chain is built from TRBV7-2 and TRBJ1-2; 9 bases agree with TRBD1. This CDR3 region has 16 residues. The V and J ends lost 4 bases and 7 bases, in that order; junction bases with no gene match: 13. CDR1 SGHTA and CDR2 FQGNSA come from the germline V gene. This chain's CDR3 is CASSSVGTGLSRGYTF. The DNA of the CDR3 is TGTGCCAGCAGCTCCGTGGGGACAGGGCTTTCTCGTGGCTACACCTTC.

This chain links TRBV5-4 with TRBJ1-1; the match to TRBD1 covers 10 bases. From germline, CDR1 is SGHNT and CDR2 YYREEE (reference sequence). The CDR3 has 15 residues. Trimming at V came to 3 bases and at J to 3 bases, leaving 5 bases not matched to a gene. The chain's CDR3 is CASSSAGTGDTEAFF. The CDR3 DNA reads TGTGCCAGCAGCTCGGCCGGGACAGGGGACACTGAAGCTTTCTTT. Drawing the rest from reference TRBV5-4 and TRBJ1-1, the complete variable domain is ETGVTQSPTHLIKTRGQQVTLRCSSQSGHNTVSWYQQALGQGPQFIFQYYREEENGRGNFPPRFSGLQFPNYSSELNVNALELDDSALYLCASSSAGTGDTEAFFGQGTRLTVV.

This clone was seen a single time. The chain has TRBV25-1 and TRBJ2-5; 10 nucleotides match TRBD1. The junction had 6 bases not matched to a gene; V was cut back by 6 bases and J by 5 bases. CDR1 and CDR2 (germline): MGHDK, SYGVNS. This CDR3 contains 14 residues. In DNA, the CDR3 is TGTGCCAGCAGGGGGACAGGGGCGGCGGAGACCCAGTACTTC. Its translation is CASRGTGAAETQYF.

In nucleotides, the CDR3 is TGTGCCAGCAGCAGTGGAGGGGGGAGGGCCGACATTCAGTACTTC. Its translation: CASSSGGGRADIQYF. This chain links TRBV5-4 with TRBJ2-4; perhaps TRBD2 as D (7 bases). The V gene's germline CDR1 is SGHNT and CDR2 YYREEE (reference sequence). This CDR3 has 15 residues. V lost 4 bases and J 8 bases, leaving 19 bases between the germline ends.

The chain has TRBV15 and TRBJ1-4; D not resolved. CDR1 is LNHNV and CDR2 is YYDKDF in the germline V gene (reference sequence). The V end was cut by 0 bases, the J end by 6 bases, with 8 bases between. CDR3 length equals 14 residues. In nucleotides, the CDR3 is TGTGCCACCAGCAGAGATGGTGGGCATGAAAAACTGTTTTTT. Translation: CATSRDGGHEKLFF. Using reference TRBV15 and TRBJ1-4 for the parts outside the CDR3, the full variable domain is DAMVIQNPRYQVTQFGKPVTLSCSQTLNHNVMYWYQQKSSQAPKLLFHYYDKDFNNEADTPDNFQSRRPNTSFCFLDIRSPGLGDTAMYLCATSRDGGHEKLFFGSGTQLSVL.

J is TRBJ1-2 and V is TRBV9, with 7 bases aligning to TRBD1. J lost 6 bases, V lost 1 base, and 12 bases had no gene match. There are 16 residues in the CDR3. CDR1 and CDR2 (germline): SGDLS, YYNGEE. CDR3 coding DNA: TGTGCCAGCAGCGTATCCGTCCCTCAGACAGGGAATGGCTACACCTTC. Translating it yields CASSVSVPQTGNGYTF.

J is TRBJ2-7 and V is TRBV4-2; no firm D call. CDR3 length equals 13 residues. The V gene's germline CDR1 is LGHNA and CDR2 YNFKEQ. The germline V and J ends were trimmed by 2 bases and 9 bases, with 14 bases remaining between them. CDR3 in DNA: TGTGCCAGCAGCCAACAACCCGGAGAGCCGCAGTACTTC. Translated, it gives CASSQQPGEPQYF.

The J gene is TRBJ1-1, the V gene TRBV15, with 9 bases aligning to TRBD1. This CDR3 comprises 18 residues. Germline trimming cut 0 bases from V and 1 base from J; bases unmatched to any gene: 9. Germline CDR1 LNHNV, CDR2 YYDKDF (reference sequence). CDR3 protein: CATSRDLSLQGANTEAFF. DNA of the CDR3: TGTGCCACCAGCAGAGATCTTTCTTTACAGGGGGCGAACACTGAAGCTTTCTTT. The full variable domain, with the rest looked up from reference TRBV15 and TRBJ1-1, is DAMVIQNPRYQVTQFGKPVTLSCSQTLNHNVMYWYQQKSSQAPKLLFHYYDKDFNNEADTPDNFQSRRPNTSFCFLDIRSPGLGDTAMYLCATSRDLSLQGANTEAFFGQGTRLTVV.

CDR3 residues: CASSVTGGRGTEAFF. The CDR3 DNA reads TGCGCCAGCAGCGTGACAGGGGGACGAGGCACTGAAGCTTTCTTT. V usage is TRBV5-1 and J usage is TRBJ1-1; 9 nucleotides agree with TRBD1. Germline CDR1 is SGHRS and CDR2 is YFSETQ. Germline trimming cut 4 bases from V and 4 bases from J; bases unmatched to any gene: 8. This CDR3 region has 15 residues. Based on the CDR3 plus reference TRBV5-1 and TRBJ1-1, the full variable domain is KAGVTQTPRYLIKTRGQQVTLSCSPISGHRSVSWYQQTPGQGLQFLFEYFSETQRNKGNFPGRFSGRQFSNSRSEMNVSTLELGDSALYLCASSVTGGRGTEAFFGQGTRLTVV.

The genes are TRBV5-6 and TRBJ1-5; D gene unclear. CDR3 size: 12 residues. V lost 5 bases, J lost 9 bases, and 12 bases lay in between. Germline CDR1 reads SGHDT; CDR2 reads YYEEEE. The CDR3: CASSAGGRPQHF. CDR3 DNA: TGTGCCAGCAGTGCAGGCGGGAGGCCCCAGCATTTT. The variable domain in full, with the rest retrieved from reference TRBV5-6 and TRBJ1-5, is DAGVTQSPTHLIKTRGQQVTLRCSPKSGHDTVSWYQQALGQGPQFIFQYYEEEERQRGNFPDRFSGHQFPNYSSELNVNALLLGDSALYLCASSAGGRPQHFGDGTRLSIL.

The chain has TRBV28 and TRBJ2-6; 10 bases line up with TRBD1. The trim removed 5 bases at V and 9 bases at J, leaving 13 bases unmatched. From germline, CDR1 is MDHEN and CDR2 SYDVKM. The CDR3 extends over 17 amino acids. CDR3 in amino acids: CASSKPGQGTLHNVLTF. CDR3 in DNA: TGTGCCAGCAGTAAACCGGGACAGGGGACCCTCCACAACGTCCTGACTTTC.

The DNA of the CDR3 is TGTGCCAGCAGCCGAGATGGGGACAGGGTATTCGCGAACACCGGGGAGCTGTTTTTT. Amino acids: CASSRDGDRVFANTGELFF. The genes are TRBV7-9 and TRBJ2-2; 9 bases line up with TRBD1. CDR1 SEHNR and CDR2 FQNEAQ come from the germline V gene (reference sequence). The CDR3 is 19 amino acids. Trimming at V came to 5 bases and at J to 0 bases, leaving 13 bases not matched to a gene.

This chain joins TRBV19 and TRBJ1-4, with D perhaps TRBD1 (6 bases). Deletions cut 6 bases from V and 8 bases from J, with 16 bases between. This CDR3 has 14 residues. The germline CDR1 and CDR2 sequences are LNHDA and SQIVND (reference sequence). CDR3 protein: CASRTGGGPEKLFF. As DNA, the CDR3 is TGTGCCAGTAGAACCGGGGGGGGGCCCGAAAAACTGTTTTTT. The full variable domain, rest sourced from reference TRBV19 and TRBJ1-4, is DGGITQSPKYLFRKEGQNVTLSCEQNLNHDAMYWYRQDPGQGLRLIYYSQIVNDFQKGDIAEGYSVSREKKESFPLTVTSAQKNPTAFYLCASRTGGGPEKLFFGSGTQLSVL.

This clone was counted a single time. The rearrangement uses TRBV2 and TRBJ2-7; TRBD1 is a possible D gene (5 bases). The germline gives CDR1 SNHLY, CDR2 FYNNEI. Deletions cut 0 bases from V and 2 bases from J, with 8 bases between. The CDR3 sequence is 14 residues long. CDR3 coding DNA: TGTGCCAGCAGTGAAGCAGACAGTACCTACGAGCAGTACTTC. Translating it yields CASSEADSTYEQYF.

The rearrangement links TRBV9 to TRBJ2-3; a possible D gene is TRBD2 (7 bases). Per the germline V gene, CDR1 is SGDLS and CDR2 is YYNGEE. The CDR3 consists of 17 residues. The V end lost 0 bases, the J end lost 4 bases, and 18 bases lay between the germline ends. CDR3 amino acids: CASSVGGGGAVSDTQYF. CDR3 in DNA: TGTGCCAGCAGCGTAGGGGGTGGGGGGGCCGTTTCAGATACGCAGTATTTT.

This chain uses TRBV5-1 with TRBJ1-4; 8 nucleotides align to TRBD1. This CDR3 is 16 amino acids long. In germline, CDR1 is SGHRS, CDR2 YFSETQ. With V trimmed by 4 bases and J by 2 bases, 7 bases remained unmatched. The CDR3: CASSRTGFGTNEKLFF. As DNA, the CDR3 is TGCGCCAGCAGCAGGACAGGGTTTGGGACTAATGAAAAACTGTTTTTT.

Remarks on this clone: A read error may produce the germline difference seen at one junction end. Other nucleotide sequences in the sample specify the same CDR3. The rearrangement uses TRBV9 and TRBJ2-1; 9 bases are shared with TRBD1. The CDR3 is made up of 17 amino acids. The germline CDR1 and CDR2 sequences are SGDLS and YYNGEE. The CDR3, as DNA: TGCGCCAGCAGCCCCCCCGTGAACAGGGGGCCCTACAATGAGCAGTTCTTC. Translation gives CASSPPVNRGPYNEQFF.

To note about this clone: The same CDR3 also results from other DNA sequences found in this sample. The chain has TRBV5-1 and TRBJ2-1; D may be TRBD2 (6 bases). Trimming removed 4 bases at V and 0 bases at J, with 8 bases between. The CDR3 contains 14 residues. Germline V gene lookup returns CDR1 SGHRS and CDR2 YFSETQ. In DNA form, the CDR3 reads TGCGCCAGCAGCGGAGGGGACTCCTACAATGAGCAGTTCTTC. Amino acids: CASSGGDSYNEQFF. The full variable domain, its missing parts supplied by reference TRBV5-1 and TRBJ2-1, is KAGVTQTPRYLIKTRGQQVTLSCSPISGHRSVSWYQQTPGQGLQFLFEYFSETQRNKGNFPGRFSGRQFSNSRSEMNVSTLELGDSALYLCASSGGDSYNEQFFGPGTRLTVL.

This chain uses TRBV6-1 with TRBJ1-6; possibly TRBD1 for D (6 bases). There are 16 residues in the CDR3. The ends were cut back, 1 base at V and 7 bases at J, with 14 bases in the middle. Germline V gene data show CDR1 as MNHNS and CDR2 as SASEGT. The CDR3 coding sequence is TGTGCCAGCAGTGAAGGCGGGGGGCAGAAGAATTCACCCCTCCACTTT. It specifies CASSEGGGQKNSPLHF.

This chain connects TRBV4-3 to TRBJ1-6; D call uncertain. Trimming cost V 1 base and J 10 bases, with 17 bases left between them. The germline V gene has CDR1 LGHNA and CDR2 YSLEER. CDR3 length: 16 amino acids. CDR3 amino acids: CASSQGSTTVGSPLHF. The CDR3 DNA reads as TGCGCCAGCAGCCAAGGTTCGACTACAGTGGGATCACCCCTCCACTTT.

V is TRBV5-1 and J is TRBJ2-7; TRBD2 agrees at 12 bases. This CDR3 spans 16 amino acids. The V gene end was trimmed by 5 bases and the J gene end by 2 bases; junction bases not matched to a gene: 8. From germline, CDR1 is SGHRS and CDR2 YFSETQ. The CDR3 bases are TGCGCCAGCAGTGCTCCGGGACTAGCGGGTACCTACGAGCAGTACTTC. Its translation is CASSAPGLAGTYEQYF.

The table lists this clone with a count of one. The chain combines TRBV4-3 with TRBJ1-3; 8 positions agree with TRBD1. CDR3 length equals 19 residues. CDR1 and CDR2 (germline): LGHNA, YSLEER. V shed 5 bases and J 2 bases; nucleotides not matched to a gene: 17. CDR3 sequence (DNA): TGCGCCAGCAGCGGAGCCCCGAGGACAGGGCAATACGCTGGAAACACCATATATTTT. Translated, it gives CASSGAPRTGQYAGNTIYF.

This clone was recorded only once. The rearrangement uses TRBV7-6 and TRBJ1-1, with 10 bases identical to TRBD1. Germline V gene lookup returns CDR1 SGHVS and CDR2 FNYEAQ. V shed 3 bases and J 1 base; nucleotides not matched to a gene: 5. The CDR3 contains 16 residues. This CDR3 is CASSFRQGAPNTEAFF. The DNA of the CDR3 is TGTGCCAGCAGCTTCCGACAGGGGGCCCCGAACACTGAAGCTTTCTTT.

This chain connects TRBV6-1 to TRBJ1-3; D not resolved. The length of the CDR3 is 11 residues. The V gene's germline CDR1 is MNHNS and CDR2 SASEGT. Trimming removed 10 bases at V and 0 bases at J, with 4 bases between. As DNA, the CDR3 is TGTGCCATAAACTCTGGAAACACCATATATTTT. Its protein product is CAINSGNTIYF.